Shown below are 18 T cell receptor beta chains from a single sample sequenced in a study of cytomegalovirus exposure and HLA in healthy donors. Vbeta (60) and Jbeta (13) primers were used in the PCR. Repertoires were generated with immunoSEQ multiplex PCR, while TCRdb's copy carries only in-frame clones and drops some. The table records about 130,000 clones, around 72% of them present only once. Sequenced sample: PBMCs. These receptors were taken from a woman between 40 and 50 years old in good health and CMV-seronegative.

The CDR3 region has the DNA TGTGCCAGCAGCTCCGGGACTAGCGGTTTCGGGACCCAGTACTTC. Encoded protein: CASSSGTSGFGTQYF. The chain has TRBV7-2 and TRBJ2-5, with 11 positions matching TRBD2. CDR1 and CDR2 from the germline V gene are SGHTA and FQGNSA. The CDR3 length is 15 residues. V trimming: 4 bases; J trimming: 7 bases; junction bases outside the gene matches: 8.

The chain combines TRBV6-1 with TRBJ2-2, with D maybe TRBD1 (6 bases). The CDR3 extends over 15 amino acids. V was trimmed by 1 base and J by 8 bases, leaving 14 bases between them. Per germline, CDR1 MNHNS and CDR2 SASEGT. As DNA, the CDR3 is TGTGCCAGCAGTGAAGGCGGCAGGGGCCGAGGGGAGCTGTTTTTT. Residues: CASSEGGRGRGELFF.

The chain employs TRBV7-2 and TRBJ2-7, with 7 bases that match TRBD2. This CDR3 contains 15 residues. The V segment lost 4 bases and the J segment 7 bases; nucleotides outside the gene matches: 13. Germline CDR1 is SGHTA and CDR2 is FQGNSA. This chain's CDR3 is CASSSHSGPLGEQYF. Here the CDR3 DNA reads TGTGCCAGCAGCTCGCATAGCGGGCCCCTAGGAGAGCAGTACTTC.

The CDR3 spells CASSLGGGLVGYEQYF. The CDR3 DNA reads TGTGCCAGCAGCTTGGGGGGGGGACTAGTAGGTTACGAGCAGTACTTC. V usage is TRBV5-4 and J usage is TRBJ2-7, with 8 bases fitting TRBD2. Unmatched junction bases numbered 9, after V lost 0 bases and J lost 4 bases. The CDR3 runs 16 residues. CDR1 is SGHNT and CDR2 is YYREEE in the germline V gene (reference sequence).

The chain combines TRBV7-3 with TRBJ2-1, with D possibly being TRBD2 (6 bases). The CDR3 covers 12 residues. V gave up 5 bases and J gave up 8 bases, with 10 bases separating them. Germline V CDR1 and CDR2: SGHTA, FQGTGA. The CDR3 loop is CASSPSGYEQFF. The CDR3, as DNA: TGTGCCAGCAGCCCGAGCGGGTATGAGCAGTTCTTC.

V usage is TRBV6-1 and J usage is TRBJ1-4, with 7 bases that match TRBD1. Trimming at V came to 7 bases and at J to 7 bases, leaving 3 bases not matched to a gene. CDR1 is MNHNS and CDR2 is SASEGT in the germline V gene. This CDR3 region has 12 residues. As DNA, the CDR3 is TGTGCCAGCAACAGGGACAGTGAAAAACTGTTTTTT. As protein: CASNRDSEKLFF.

This chain links TRBV11-2 with TRBJ2-5, with 8 bases lining up with TRBD2. The V and J ends lost 1 base and 4 bases, in that order; junction bases with no gene match: 8. CDR1 and CDR2 (germline): SGHAT, FQNNGV. This CDR3 is 16 amino acids long. CDR3 sequence (DNA): TGTGCCAGCAGCTTAGGGGCAGCGGGGGCGGGAGAGACCCAGTACTTC. This gives the protein CASSLGAAGAGETQYF.

This clone was counted once. The V gene is TRBV5-1, the J gene TRBJ2-3; TRBD1 is a possible D gene (5 bases). The V end lost 5 bases, the J end lost 5 bases, and 9 bases lay between the germline ends. CDR3 size: 12 residues. Germline CDR1 is SGHRS and CDR2 is YFSETQ. CDR3 residues: CASRGQGDTQYF. The DNA for the CDR3 is TGCGCCAGCAGGGGGCAGGGAGATACGCAGTATTTT.

V gene TRBV5-1 combines with J gene TRBJ1-5, with a weak D call TRBD1 (6 bases). The CDR3 is 15 residues long. Trimming shortened V by 3 bases and J by 11 bases, and 21 bases separated the two germline ends. The germline CDR1 and CDR2 sequences are SGHRS and YFSETQ. The CDR3 bases are TGCGCCAGCAGCTCCGGGCCAGGGGCTGGGCGGACCCAGCATTTT. Translation: CASSSGPGAGRTQHF.

The J gene is TRBJ2-7, the V gene TRBV19, with D unresolved. This CDR3 is built from 12 residues. V lost 5 bases and J lost 3, with 8 bases in between. Germline loops: CDR1 LNHDA, CDR2 SQIVND (reference sequence). CDR3 amino acids: CASSLGGYEQYF. CDR3 in DNA: TGTGCCAGTAGTCTCGGCGGCTACGAGCAGTACTTC.

The chain has TRBV6-6 and TRBJ2-3; 7 bases fit TRBD2. CDR1 is MNHNY, CDR2 SVGAGI, per germline (reference sequence). This CDR3 is 16 amino acids long. V lost 4 bases, J lost 5 bases, and 12 bases stayed unmatched. CDR3 bases: TGTGCCAGCAGTTCGAAAACCGGGGGGTTCGGAGATACGCAGTATTTT. Protein: CASSSKTGGFGDTQYF.

J is TRBJ2-5 and V is TRBV9; possible D gene TRBD1, 5 bases. The CDR3 is 13 residues long. Germline lookup yields CDR1 SGDLS and CDR2 YYNGEE. Trimming cost V 0 bases and J 5 bases, with 8 bases left between them. The CDR3 reads CASSVVGAETQYF. As DNA, the CDR3 is TGTGCCAGCAGCGTAGTAGGGGCGGAGACCCAGTACTTC.

The chain combines TRBV7-3 with TRBJ2-2, with D uncertain. Per germline, CDR1 SGHTA and CDR2 FQGTGA. The CDR3 has 12 residues. Trimming left V 5 bases short and J 3 bases short, with 4 bases between. This CDR3 reads CASSHYTGELFF. DNA for the CDR3: TGTGCCAGCAGCCATTACACCGGGGAGCTGTTTTTT.

The rearrangement links TRBV6-5 to TRBJ1-2; no clear D. CDR1 MNHEY and CDR2 SVGAGI come from the germline V gene. This CDR3 region has 14 residues. V lost 6 bases and J 4 bases, leaving 15 bases between the germline ends. The chain's CDR3 is CASSRTVSGYGYTF. Here the CDR3 DNA reads TGTGCCAGCAGCCGGACTGTCAGTGGCTATGGCTACACCTTC.

This chain joins TRBV27 and TRBJ2-1; D may be TRBD1 (6 bases). Germline CDR1 MNHEY, CDR2 SMNVEV (reference sequence). Trimming removed 3 bases at V and 4 bases at J, with 7 bases between. The CDR3 is 13 residues long. CDR3 protein: CASSFDRYNEQFF. The CDR3 DNA reads as TGTGCCAGCAGTTTTGACAGGTACAATGAGCAGTTCTTC.

The J gene is TRBJ1-4, the V gene TRBV18; tentatively, D is TRBD1 (6 bases). The V and J ends lost 1 base and 0 bases respectively, with 9 bases between them. There are 16 residues in the CDR3. The germline CDR1 and CDR2 sequences are KGHSH and LQKENI. CDR3 residues: CASSPRGGPTNEKLFF. In DNA form, the CDR3 reads TGTGCCAGCTCACCACGGGGGGGCCCAACTAATGAAAAACTGTTTTTT.

The V call is TRBV7-2, the J call TRBJ2-1, with TRBD2 identical over 15 bases. The V segment lost 4 bases and the J segment 9 bases; nucleotides outside the gene matches: 1. The CDR3 extends over 14 amino acids. Per the germline V gene, CDR1 is SGHTA and CDR2 is FQGNSA. The CDR3 region has the DNA TGTGCCAGCAGCTCGGGACTAGCGGGGGGTGAGCAGTTCTTC. Encoded protein: CASSSGLAGGEQFF.

CDR3 in amino acids: CASSLTGWTYNEQFF. CDR3 DNA sequence: TGTGCCAGCAGTTTAACAGGCTGGACATACAATGAGCAGTTCTTC. The rearrangement joins TRBV27 to TRBJ2-1, with D perhaps TRBD1 (5 bases). Germline values: CDR1 MNHEY, CDR2 SMNVEV (reference sequence). V lost 2 bases and J 4 bases, leaving 12 bases between the germline ends. The CDR3 spans 15 residues.